This entry lists 21 T cell receptor beta chains sequenced from one sample in a study of OX40 agonist ivuxolimab in advanced cancers. The method was immunoSEQ multiplex PCR; TCRdb's version includes in-frame clones alone and lacks a portion of them. The repertoire holds fewer than 70,000 clones, approximately 86% seen once, with roughly 17% in the top ten. This sample comprised CD4+ or CD8+ T cells sorted from blood, obtained in a trial of the OX40 agonist ivuxolimab. The receptors here all came from an adult with an advanced solid tumor such as melanoma, head and neck, liver or kidney cancer.

V is TRBV5-1 and J is TRBJ2-7; D not certain. Germline V gene sequence: CDR1 SGHRS, CDR2 YFSETQ. Trimming removed 4 bases from V and 4 bases from J, with 6 bases in between. The CDR3 totals 11 residues. CDR3 sequence (DNA): TGCGCCAGCAGCCTGGGTTACGAGCAGTACTTC. This sequence encodes CASSLGYEQYF.

The chain has TRBV7-6 and TRBJ2-1; TRBD2 matches 12 bases. This CDR3 has 18 residues. Per germline, CDR1 SGHVS and CDR2 FNYEAQ. Trimming cost V 0 bases and J 6 bases; bases outside gene matches: 9. CDR3 nucleotide sequence: TGTGCCAGCAGCTTAGCGGTGACTAGCGGGAGAAAAGTCAATGAGCAGTTCTTC. Encoded protein: CASSLAVTSGRKVNEQFF.

The rearrangement links TRBV5-1 to TRBJ1-1, with D possibly matching TRBD1 (5 bases). V lost 0 bases to trimming and J lost 2 bases, with 14 bases between them. Per germline, CDR1 SGHRS and CDR2 YFSETQ. This CDR3 is 16 amino acids long. CDR3 nucleotide sequence: TGCGCCAGCAGCTTGGTGGCAGGGAGCCTTAACACTGAAGCTTTCTTT. It translates to CASSLVAGSLNTEAFF.

J is TRBJ2-6 and V is TRBV27; a weak D match, TRBD1 (5 bases). CDR1 and CDR2 from the germline V gene are MNHEY and SMNVEV (reference sequence). The CDR3 length is 15 residues. V was pared by 5 bases and J by 4 bases, with 12 bases between. This CDR3 reads CASSTWGSGANVLTF. The CDR3 coding sequence is TGTGCCAGCAGTACGTGGGGCTCCGGGGCCAACGTCCTGACTTTC.

This clone was counted a single time. The chain has TRBV7-9 and TRBJ2-5; 11 bases map to TRBD1. V trimming: 3 bases; J trimming: 1 base; junction bases outside the gene matches: 4. The CDR3 is 16 amino acids. From germline, CDR1 is SEHNR and CDR2 FQNEAQ (reference sequence). CDR3 coding DNA: TGTGCCAGCAGCTTCGGGGACAGGGGGGCCCAAGAGACCCAGTACTTC. Translated: CASSFGDRGAQETQYF.

The V gene is TRBV5-4, the J gene TRBJ2-2, with a tentative D call TRBD2 (5 bases). The CDR3 covers 13 residues. V lost 3 bases to trimming and J lost 4 bases, with 7 bases between them. Germline V gene sequence: CDR1 SGHNT, CDR2 YYREEE (reference sequence). CDR3 in amino acids: CASSWTPTGELFF. In nucleotides, the CDR3 is TGTGCCAGCAGCTGGACTCCCACCGGGGAGCTGTTTTTT. The full variable domain, its missing parts supplied by reference TRBV5-4 and TRBJ2-2, is ETGVTQSPTHLIKTRGQQVTLRCSSQSGHNTVSWYQQALGQGPQFIFQYYREEENGRGNFPPRFSGLQFPNYSSELNVNALELDDSALYLCASSWTPTGELFFGEGSRLTVL.

This chain links TRBV7-3 with TRBJ1-2; the match to TRBD1 covers 8 bases. Germline-derived CDR1 and CDR2 are SGHTA and FQGTGA. V was pared by 3 bases and J by 6 bases, with 6 bases of the junction left unmatched. The CDR3 is made up of 14 amino acids. The CDR3 spells CASSFPDRVHGYTF. The CDR3 DNA reads TGTGCCAGCAGCTTCCCGGACAGGGTCCATGGCTACACCTTC.

The chain joins TRBV27 to TRBJ2-5; D may match TRBD1 or TRBD2 (5 bases each). The CDR3 is 15 amino acids. Trimming removed 0 bases from V and 5 bases from J, with 13 bases in between. The V gene's germline CDR1 is MNHEY and CDR2 SMNVEV (reference sequence). CDR3 sequence reads: CASSLSWGNGETQYF. CDR3 nucleotides: TGTGCCAGCAGTTTATCGTGGGGGAATGGGGAGACCCAGTACTTC.

This clone was observed a single time. The chain links TRBV15 to TRBJ2-1; the match to TRBD1 covers 10 bases. The junction had 3 bases not matched to a gene; V was cut back by 2 bases and J by 2 bases. Germline V gene sequence: CDR1 LNHNV, CDR2 YYDKDF (reference sequence). This CDR3 has 16 residues. The CDR3 here is CATSRSDRGPYNEQFF. DNA for the CDR3: TGTGCCACCAGCAGATCTGACAGGGGGCCCTACAATGAGCAGTTCTTC.

The CDR3 DNA is TGCGCCACCATGGGACAGGGCGGAGATACGCAGTATTTT. Protein product: CATMGQGGDTQYF. The chain uses TRBV5-1 and TRBJ2-3; 9 nucleotides match TRBD1. Germline CDR1 reads SGHRS; CDR2 reads YFSETQ. This CDR3 spans 13 amino acids. V shed 9 bases, J shed 5 bases, and the junction held 7 bases outside the gene matches.

The V call is TRBV27, the J call TRBJ2-3; 12 bases map to TRBD2. V dropped 5 bases and J dropped 6; count of bases not matched to a gene: 6. CDR1 is MNHEY, CDR2 SMNVEV, per germline (reference sequence). The CDR3 loop spans 15 amino acids. CDR3 sequence reads: CASSLAGGPWDTQYF. CDR3 nucleotides: TGTGCCAGCAGTCTAGCGGGAGGGCCGTGGGATACGCAGTATTTT.

Comment on this clone: A read error may produce the germline difference seen at one junction end. The chain combines TRBV18 with TRBJ2-2, with TRBD2 matching 9 bases. This CDR3 comprises 15 residues. Germline assignment: CDR1 KGHSH and CDR2 LQKENI. The CDR3 region is CVSSPRVAGAGKLFF. The DNA for the CDR3 is TGTGTCAGCTCACCACGGGTAGCGGGAGCCGGGAAGCTGTTTTTT.

The chain carries TRBV14 and TRBJ2-7, with 10 nucleotides matching TRBD2. This CDR3 has 15 residues. CDR1 is SGHDN, CDR2 FVKESK, per germline. After removal of 2 bases from V and 4 bases from J, the junction contained 5 bases not matched to a gene. CDR3 nucleotides: TGTGCCAGCAGCCAAAGCGGGAGGGTAGGTTACGAGCAGTACTTC. Protein sequence: CASSQSGRVGYEQYF.

The J gene is TRBJ2-1, the V gene TRBV28; no reliable D call. The CDR3 extends over 13 amino acids. Trimming cost V 1 base and J 12 bases, with 13 bases left between them. Germline V gives CDR1 MDHEN, CDR2 SYDVKM. CDR3 sequence (DNA): TGTGCCAGCAGTTTATTAGGTGTTGGGCCGCAGTTCTTC. As protein: CASSLLGVGPQFF. Combining the CDR3 with reference TRBV28 and TRBJ2-1 gives the whole variable domain DVKVTQSSRYLVKRTGEKVFLECVQDMDHENMFWYRQDPGLGLRLIYFSYDVKMKEKGDIPEGYSVSREKKERFSLILESASTNQTSMYLCASSLLGVGPQFFGPGTRLTVL.

V gene TRBV10-2 combines with J gene TRBJ1-5, with D hard to call. The CDR3 has 14 residues. Per germline, CDR1 WSHSY and CDR2 SAAADI. V shed 5 bases and J shed 3 bases, with 11 bases lying between them. CDR3 region: CASSSGRSNQPQHF. CDR3 DNA: TGCGCCAGCAGTTCCGGACGGTCCAATCAGCCCCAGCATTTT.

This chain joins TRBV29-1 and TRBJ2-3; no clear D gene. V was clipped by 4 bases and J by 3 bases, with 17 bases between them. Germline CDR1 reads SQVTM; CDR2 reads ANQGSEA. The CDR3 extends over 15 amino acids. The CDR3 DNA is TGCAGCGTTGTTGTATTGGCCACGACAACAGATACGCAGTATTTT. Its protein is CSVVVLATTTDTQYF.

V and J are TRBV4-1 and TRBJ2-7, with TRBD2 matching over 15 bases. The CDR3 extends over 15 amino acids. Germline lookup yields CDR1 MGHRA and CDR2 YSYEKL. The V and J ends lost 4 bases and 5 bases, in that order; junction bases with no gene match: 3. CDR3 residues: CASSRGTSGGNEQYF. CDR3 nucleotides: TGCGCCAGCAGCCGAGGGACTAGCGGGGGGAACGAGCAGTACTTC.

Here the CDR3 reads CASSLAGGLFSGNTIYF. The CDR3 bases are TGTGCCAGCAGCTTAGCCGGGGGACTGTTCTCTGGAAACACCATATATTTT. This chain links TRBV11-2 with TRBJ1-3, with D maybe TRBD1 (5 bases). Germline V gene data show CDR1 as SGHAT and CDR2 as FQNNGV. Trimming cost V 1 base and J 0 bases, with 13 bases left between them. The CDR3 totals 17 residues.

There are a few counts of this clone. The chain couples TRBV28 to TRBJ2-7; D gene ambiguous. CDR3 size: 13 residues. V gave up 3 bases and J gave up 6 bases, with 12 bases separating them. Per the germline V gene, CDR1 is MDHEN and CDR2 is SYDVKM. CDR3 amino acids: CASSLGNPFEQYF. The CDR3 nucleotides read TGTGCCAGCAGTTTGGGCAACCCTTTCGAGCAGTACTTC.

The rearrangement uses TRBV29-1 and TRBJ1-5; D is unresolved. Trimming removed 4 bases from V and 5 bases from J, with 15 bases in between. Per germline, CDR1 SQVTM and CDR2 ANQGSEA. The CDR3 consists of 14 residues. CDR3 sequence reads: CSVVRGSGDQPQHF. CDR3 DNA sequence: TGCAGCGTTGTCCGCGGGAGCGGGGATCAGCCCCAGCATTTT.

The chain employs TRBV6-6 and TRBJ1-5; D may be TRBD1 (6 bases). V lost 6 bases, J lost 6 bases, and 12 bases lay in between. CDR3 length: 13 amino acids. Germline CDR1 reads MNHNY; CDR2 reads SVGAGI (reference sequence). The CDR3 nucleotides are TGTGCCAGCAGGGCCCGGGACACTCAGCCCCAGCATTTT. Translation: CASRARDTQPQHF.